The 16 T cell receptor beta chains in this list originate from one sample, sequenced in a study of T-cell memory formation after mild COVID-19. One entry per CDR3 protein results from TCRdb running MiXCR on the 5' RACE reads. The sample lists about 57,000 distinct CDR3 sequences, 10% to 15% occurring once. Material: PBMCs or a T cell subset sorted from them (not recorded which). The receptors were gathered from a man aged 18 to 30 who had mild COVID-19 (a few samples of this study predate the infection). Cell type and time point are not known.

This clonotype was detected many times. The V gene is TRBV9, the J gene TRBJ2-3, with a possible D match to TRBD2 (6 bases). This CDR3 spans 12 amino acids. The germline V gene has CDR1 SGDLS and CDR2 YYNGEE. The V gene lost 4 bases and the J gene lost 14 bases, with 17 bases spanning the gap. The CDR3 DNA reads as TGTGCCAGCAGCACCTTTGGGGGGAGGCTGTATTTT. Protein: CASSTFGGRLYF. The full variable domain, in which reference TRBV9 and TRBJ2-3 provide the parts outside the CDR3, is DSGVTQTPKHLITATGQRVTLRCSPRSGDLSVYWYQQSLDQGLQFLIQYYNGEERAKGNILERFSAQQFPDLHSELNLSSLELGDSALYFCASSTFGGRLYFGPGTRLTVL.

V gene TRBV6-6 combines with J gene TRBJ2-5; 13 positions match TRBD2. After removal of 10 bases from V and 1 base from J, the junction contained 6 bases not matched to a gene. Germline lookup yields CDR1 MNHNY and CDR2 SVGAGI (reference sequence). The CDR3 consists of 15 residues. CDR3 sequence reads: CATRGTSGVQETQYF. CDR3 nucleotides: TGTGCCACTAGGGGGACTAGCGGGGTCCAAGAGACCCAGTACTTC.

V usage is TRBV3-1 and J usage is TRBJ2-7; TRBD2 is a possible D gene (6 bases). In germline, CDR1 is LGHDT, CDR2 YNNKEL (reference sequence). The CDR3 extends over 13 amino acids. V lost 4 bases, J lost 7 bases, and 14 bases lay in between. The CDR3 is CASSRDSGREQYF. The CDR3 DNA reads as TGTGCCAGCAGCCGGGACTCCGGTCGAGAGCAGTACTTC.

The chain couples TRBV5-1 to TRBJ1-2; no clear D gene. The CDR3 is 13 amino acids. Germline V CDR1 and CDR2: SGHRS, YFSETQ. V dropped 5 bases and J dropped 3 bases, with 11 bases sitting between them. In DNA, the CDR3 is TGCGCCAGCAGTTTCGACGGGTACTATGGCTACACCTTC. Protein sequence: CASSFDGYYGYTF.

The V gene is TRBV15, the J gene TRBJ2-3; D is undetermined. V was trimmed by 5 bases and J by 4 bases, leaving 10 bases between them. Germline assignment: CDR1 LNHNV and CDR2 YYDKDF (reference sequence). There are 13 residues in the CDR3. For the CDR3, the DNA is TGTGCCACCAGCCCCAGGTCCCCAGATACGCAGTATTTT. Its protein is CATSPRSPDTQYF.

The chain uses TRBV6-1 and TRBJ2-1; weak D call: TRBD1 (6 bases). Between the trimmed V and J ends, which lost 7 bases and 10 bases, there was a span of 14 bases. The germline gives CDR1 MNHNS, CDR2 SASEGT. This CDR3 is 12 amino acids long. DNA of the CDR3: TGTGCCAGCACTCAGGGGTTTGGGGAGCAGTTCTTC. Its translation: CASTQGFGEQFF.

The rearrangement uses TRBV6-2 or TRBV6-3 and TRBJ1-5; 8 nucleotides agree with TRBD1. Germline V lookup: CDR1 MNHEY, CDR2 SVGEGT. The ends lost 7 bases at V and 3 bases at J; junction bases unmatched: 8. The CDR3 has 15 residues. Written as DNA, the CDR3 is TGTGCCAGCACCCTTCAGGGGGCCTTCAATCAGCCCCAGCATTTT. Translated, it gives CASTLQGAFNQPQHF.

This clonotype was detected a few times. The chain recombines TRBV7-9 with TRBJ2-7; possibly TRBD1 for D (6 bases). V dropped 5 bases and J dropped 5 bases, with 19 bases sitting between them. This CDR3 is built from 15 residues. Germline loops: CDR1 SEHNR, CDR2 FQNEAQ (reference sequence). This CDR3 reads CASSNGAWGRDEQYV. The DNA of the CDR3 is TGTGCCAGCAGCAATGGAGCATGGGGGCGGGACGAGCAGTACGTC.

This clonotype was detected only a few times. The chain combines TRBV4-3 with TRBJ2-3; a weak D match, TRBD2 (6 bases). Germline CDR1 and CDR2: LGHNA and YSLEER. V dropped 1 base and J dropped 2 bases, with 13 bases sitting between them. The CDR3 contains 16 residues. The CDR3 is CASSQASGPNTDTQYF. In DNA, the CDR3 is TGCGCCAGCAGCCAAGCGAGCGGGCCAAACACAGATACGCAGTATTTT.

The rearrangement uses TRBV5-6 and TRBJ2-1, with TRBD2 matching 10 bases. The CDR3 is 15 residues long. From germline, CDR1 is SGHDT and CDR2 YYEEEE. J gave up 2 bases and V 4 bases, and 3 bases lay outside the gene matches. In DNA form, the CDR3 reads TGTGCCAGCAGCGGCGGGACTAGCGCCTACAATGAGCAGTTCTTC. Protein: CASSGGTSAYNEQFF.

V and J are TRBV20-1 and TRBJ1-2, with 7 bases lining up with TRBD1. This CDR3 contains 13 residues. The germline CDR1 and CDR2 sequences are DFQATT and SNEGSKA (reference sequence). The V segment lost 5 bases and the J segment 2 bases; nucleotides outside the gene matches: 5. CDR3 sequence (DNA): TGCAGTGCTGAGGGACAGTTCAACTATGGCTACACCTTC. This gives the protein CSAEGQFNYGYTF.

This clonotype was recorded once. A read error may be the cause here, since a much bigger clone is one base away. Here the CDR3 DNA reads TGTGCCAGAAGTGAAAGCTACGAGCAGTACTTC. It encodes CARSESYEQYF. V is TRBV25-1 and J is TRBJ2-7; D is unresolved. Per the germline V gene, CDR1 is MGHDK and CDR2 is SYGVNS. There are 11 residues in the CDR3.

This clonotype showed up many times. V usage is TRBV29-1 and J usage is TRBJ1-5; TRBD1 matches at 12 bases. V was pared by 6 bases and J by 5 bases, with 2 bases of the junction left unmatched. Germline V gene sequence: CDR1 SQVTM, CDR2 ANQGSEA. The CDR3 extends over 13 amino acids. The CDR3 reads CSVGTGGHQPQHF. Here the CDR3 DNA reads TGCAGCGTCGGGACAGGGGGCCATCAGCCCCAGCATTTT. The full variable domain, rest sourced from reference TRBV29-1 and TRBJ1-5, is SAVISQKPSRDICQRGTSLTIQCQVDSQVTMMFWYRQQPGQSLTLIATANQGSEATYESGFVIDKFPISRPNLTFSTLTVSNMSPEDSSIYLCSVGTGGHQPQHFGDGTRLSIL.

This clonotype was observed many times. The chain employs TRBV12-3 or TRBV12-4 and TRBJ2-5; a weak D match, TRBD1 (6 bases). V was trimmed by 3 bases and J by 9 bases, leaving 26 bases between them. The CDR3 loop spans 17 amino acids. The CDR3 sequence: CASSFLGATGYDEAQYF. The CDR3 DNA sequence: TGTGCCAGCAGTTTTCTCGGGGCTACAGGGTACGATGAGGCCCAGTACTTC.

The table lists this clonotype with many counts. This rearrangement joins TRBV27 to TRBJ2-5; 7 bases agree with TRBD2. V shed 3 bases and J 4 bases; nucleotides not matched to a gene: 5. CDR3 length equals 14 residues. Per the germline V gene, CDR1 is MNHEY and CDR2 is SMNVEV (reference sequence). CDR3 bases: TGTGCCAGCAGTTTTAACGGACTAGGAGAGACCCAGTACTTC. Translation: CASSFNGLGETQYF.

J is TRBJ2-1 and V is TRBV10-3; 7 positions agree with TRBD1. The germline V gene encodes CDR1 ENHRY and CDR2 SYGVKD. This CDR3 contains 16 residues. After removal of 2 bases from V and 1 base from J, the junction contained 5 bases not matched to a gene. The CDR3 bases are TGTGCCATCAGTGAGCCGAGACAGGGTTCCTACAATGAGCAGTTCTTC. Translating it yields CAISEPRQGSYNEQFF.